These 13 T cell receptor beta chains were all obtained from the same sample, sequenced in a study of neoadjuvant anti-PD-1 for oral cavity cancer. Sequenced by immunoSEQ multiplex PCR; TCRdb stores in-frame clones only, minus some. The sample includes some 6,700 clones, around 50% seen only once; the top ten take approximately 25%. This material consisted of tumor tissue, taken before nivolumab (anti-PD-1) treatment. The receptors here all came from a person aged 35-79 years with oral cavity squamous cell carcinoma.

The chain links TRBV5-6 to TRBJ1-2, with D perhaps TRBD1 (5 bases). This CDR3 comprises 13 residues. Trimming left V 0 bases short and J 8 bases short, with 11 bases between. Germline CDR1 is SGHDT and CDR2 is YYEEEE. As DNA, the CDR3 is TGTGCCAGCAGCTTGGAGAGGGCAGGGGGCTACACCTTC. This codes for CASSLERAGGYTF. The full variable domain, in which reference TRBV5-6 and TRBJ1-2 provide the parts outside the CDR3, is DAGVTQSPTHLIKTRGQQVTLRCSPKSGHDTVSWYQQALGQGPQFIFQYYEEEERQRGNFPDRFSGHQFPNYSSELNVNALLLGDSALYLCASSLERAGGYTFGSGTRLTVV.

The chain couples TRBV5-1 to TRBJ2-5, with D possibly TRBD2 on 7 matching bases. Germline V lookup: CDR1 SGHRS, CDR2 YFSETQ. The CDR3 consists of 18 residues. V gave up 0 bases and J gave up 3 bases, with 21 bases separating them. CDR3 in DNA: TGCGCCAGCAGCTTGGGTGTGTGGCGGGGGCCGGGCGAAGAGACCCAGTACTTC. It codes for CASSLGVWRGPGEETQYF.

The genes are TRBV5-5 and TRBJ1-2, with D hard to call. The V and J ends lost 4 bases and 6 bases respectively, with 16 bases between them. This CDR3 spans 14 amino acids. Germline CDR1 SGHKS, CDR2 YYEKEE (reference sequence). In DNA, the CDR3 is TGTGCCAGCAGCACATGGACCGCTCCCCATGGCTACACCTTC. Amino acids: CASSTWTAPHGYTF.

This clone was seen just once. The rearrangement joins TRBV5-1 to TRBJ1-5; D is ambiguous. The V gene lost 0 bases and the J gene lost 5 bases, with 9 bases spanning the gap. Germline values: CDR1 SGHRS, CDR2 YFSETQ. CDR3 length equals 14 residues. The CDR3 DNA follows: TGCGCCAGCAGCTTGGCCGGGCTGGATCAGCCCCAGCATTTT. Translation: CASSLAGLDQPQHF.

This chain uses TRBV6-5 with TRBJ2-1; perhaps TRBD2 as D (5 bases). Germline lookup yields CDR1 MNHEY and CDR2 SVGAGI. The CDR3 is 11 residues long. The V and J ends lost 8 bases and 5 bases respectively, with 7 bases between them. The CDR3 spells CASGRNNEQFF. The CDR3, as DNA: TGTGCCAGCGGGAGAAACAATGAGCAGTTCTTC.

This clone appeared a few times. The gene calls are TRBV7-9 and TRBJ1-1, with unresolved D. Germline values: CDR1 SEHNR, CDR2 FQNEAQ (reference sequence). V was shortened by 3 bases and J by 1 base, with 0 bases between the two germline ends. This CDR3 region has 11 residues. The CDR3 DNA reads as TGTGCCAGCAGCTTGAACACTGAAGCTTTCTTT. Protein product: CASSLNTEAFF.

This clone was found a few times. The chain uses TRBV14 and TRBJ2-5, with TRBD2 identical over 8 bases. V trimming: 4 bases; J trimming: 5 bases; junction bases outside the gene matches: 6. Germline loops: CDR1 SGHDN, CDR2 FVKESK. The CDR3 runs 14 residues. CDR3: CASSLGGAGETQYF. The CDR3 bases are TGTGCCAGCAGCCTCGGGGGGGCCGGGGAGACCCAGTACTTC.

The rearrangement joins TRBV18 to TRBJ2-4, with a weak D call TRBD2 (7 bases). The V end was cut by 3 bases, the J end by 0 bases, with 18 bases between. CDR1 is KGHSH and CDR2 is LQKENI in the germline V gene. The CDR3 is 18 amino acids. The CDR3 region is CASSPSFEGGRAKNIQYF. The CDR3 nucleotides read TGTGCCAGCTCACCCTCGTTTGAGGGGGGGCGAGCCAAAAACATTCAGTACTTC.

The CDR3 region is CASSPAAGGDYGYTF. As DNA, the CDR3 is TGTGCCAGCTCACCAGCGGCAGGGGGCGACTATGGCTACACCTTC. This chain links TRBV18 with TRBJ1-2, with 8 bases matching TRBD1. The germline V gene encodes CDR1 KGHSH and CDR2 LQKENI. The trim removed 2 bases at V and 3 bases at J, leaving 5 bases unmatched. The CDR3 contains 15 residues.

This clone has only a few counts. This chain joins TRBV28 and TRBJ2-3; 8 nucleotides line up with TRBD1. Germline assignment: CDR1 MDHEN and CDR2 SYDVKM. The J segment lost 4 bases and the V segment lost 6 bases, leaving 6 bases of the junction unmatched. The CDR3 spans 14 residues. Here the CDR3 reads CASRSRGRADTQYF. For the CDR3, the DNA is TGTGCCAGCAGATCCAGGGGGCGCGCAGATACGCAGTATTTT.

The V call is TRBV7-2, the J call TRBJ2-1, with TRBD2 matching 10 bases. The CDR3 is 15 amino acids. Germline loops: CDR1 SGHTA, CDR2 FQGNSA. V lost 2 bases to trimming and J lost 7 bases; unmatched junction nucleotides: 5. The DNA for the CDR3 is TGTGCCAGCAGCTTAATCGGACTAGCGGCTAATGAGCAGTTCTTC. It translates to CASSLIGLAANEQFF. Complete variable domain (other parts from reference TRBV7-2 and TRBJ2-1): GAGVSQSPSNKVTEKGKDVELRCDPISGHTALYWYRQSLGQGLEFLIYFQGNSAPDKSGLPSDRFSAERTGGSVSTLTIQRTQQEDSAVYLCASSLIGLAANEQFFGPGTRLTVL.

The chain has TRBV12-2 and TRBJ2-7; the table's D call, TRBD1, has no DNA check behind it. TRBV12-2 is a recognized pseudogene. This CDR3 comprises 14 residues. The CDR3 DNA reads TGTGCAAGTCGCCCCGACCAGGGATACTACGAGCAGTACTTC. It translates to CASRPDQGYYEQYF.

A remark on this clone: Germline and junction disagree at one end, which may indicate a read error. CDR3 DNA: TGCGCCAGCAGCCAAGATGTTGGGCAGGGAAACTATGGCTACACCTTC. This encodes CASSQDVGQGNYGYTF. This sequence joins TRBV5-4 and TRBJ1-2, with D possibly being TRBD1 (5 bases). Germline CDR1 reads SGHNT; CDR2 reads YYREEE (reference sequence). The CDR3 is made up of 16 amino acids.